What follows are 32 T cell receptor beta chains derived from one specimen sequenced in a study of cytomegalovirus exposure and HLA in healthy donors. Produced via immunoSEQ multiplex PCR; TCRdb's table is partial and in-frame only. The sample has around 180,000 clones; 84% are singletons. The specimen sequenced was PBMCs. The receptors stem from a young man in good health and CMV-seropositive.

The CDR3 loop reads CAISDFGLDGEKLFF. In nucleotides, the CDR3 is TGTGCCATCAGTGACTTTGGACTCGATGGGGAAAAACTGTTTTTT. J is TRBJ1-4 and V is TRBV10-3; no reliable D call. The germline V gene encodes CDR1 ENHRY and CDR2 SYGVKD. V was trimmed by 3 bases and J by 8 bases, leaving 16 bases between them. This CDR3 region has 15 residues.

The chain links TRBV5-6 to TRBJ2-1; no firm D call. The CDR3 consists of 13 residues. Trimming took 2 bases from V and 7 from J, leaving 10 bases between them. Germline values: CDR1 SGHDT, CDR2 YYEEEE. CDR3 in DNA: TGTGCCAGCAGCTTTATCCGCGTTAATGAGCAGTTCTTC. Its translation is CASSFIRVNEQFF.

A remark on this clone: The germline gene is not matched at one end of the junction; a read error may be the cause. The chain links TRBV5-1 to TRBJ1-4, with a tentative D call TRBD1 (6 bases). This CDR3 is 15 amino acids long. CDR1 is SGHRS, CDR2 YFSETQ, per germline. For the CDR3, the DNA is TGCGCCAGCAGATTGGGGGGGCAGCTCAATGAAAAACTGTTTTTT. Translating gives CASRLGGQLNEKLFF.

CDR3 region: CASSPSGTGDYEQYF. The CDR3 region has the DNA TGTGCCAGCTCACCATCTGGGACAGGGGACTACGAGCAGTACTTC. The chain employs TRBV18 and TRBJ2-7; TRBD1 aligns across 10 bases. The CDR3 totals 15 residues. The V gene's germline CDR1 is KGHSH and CDR2 LQKENI. J gave up 3 bases and V 2 bases, and 4 bases lay outside the gene matches.

A word on this clone: The identical CDR3 is also encoded by other nucleotide sequences in the sample. This chain joins TRBV9 and TRBJ1-2, with D possibly TRBD1 on 5 matching bases. CDR3 length: 11 amino acids. CDR1 and CDR2 from the germline V gene are SGDLS and YYNGEE. Deletions cut 4 bases from V and 6 bases from J, with 7 bases between. The CDR3 DNA reads as TGTGCCAGCAGCTCCAGGGATGGCTACACCTTC. Translating it yields CASSSRDGYTF.

This sequence joins TRBV30 and TRBJ1-5; D is unresolved. Trimming removed 5 bases from V and 7 bases from J, with 12 bases in between. Looked up from germline, CDR1 is GTSNPN and CDR2 is SVGIG (reference sequence). The CDR3 sequence is 12 residues long. CDR3 sequence: CAWGAGGQPQHF. CDR3 sequence (DNA): TGTGCCTGGGGCGCTGGAGGCCAGCCCCAGCATTTT.

This clone was seen a handful of times. V usage is TRBV4-1 and J usage is TRBJ1-5; possible D gene TRBD1, 6 bases. Trimming shortened V by 1 base and J by 7 bases, and 14 bases separated the two germline ends. Germline-derived CDR1 and CDR2 are MGHRA and YSYEKL. The CDR3 is made up of 15 amino acids. CDR3 in amino acids: CASSQVQGAGQPQHF. CDR3 nucleotides: TGCGCCAGCAGCCAAGTACAGGGCGCAGGGCAGCCCCAGCATTTT.

The chain combines TRBV4-2 with TRBJ2-7, with 10 bases fitting TRBD2. Germline CDR1 and CDR2: LGHNA and YNFKEQ. V dropped 0 bases and J dropped 4; count of bases not matched to a gene: 6. This CDR3 has 16 amino acids. The CDR3, as DNA: TGTGCCAGCAGCCAAGATGAAGCTAGCGGGAGTTACGAGCAGTACTTC. As protein: CASSQDEASGSYEQYF.

The chain recombines TRBV11-3 with TRBJ1-5; D perhaps matches TRBD1 (5 bases). CDR1 is SGHNT and CDR2 is YENEEA in the germline V gene. The CDR3 totals 15 residues. Trimming took 2 bases from V and 5 from J, leaving 13 bases between them. The CDR3 DNA sequence: TGTGCCAGCAGCTTACAGGACATGGCGTATCAGCCCCAGCATTTT. This codes for CASSLQDMAYQPQHF.

The chain joins TRBV4-2 to TRBJ2-7, with TRBD2 matching over 8 bases. Germline CDR1 and CDR2: LGHNA and YNFKEQ. V gave up 2 bases and J gave up 0 bases; unmatched junction bases: 6. The CDR3 runs to 16 residues. In nucleotides, the CDR3 is TGTGCCAGCAGCCAACAGGTAGCGGGATTCTCCTACGAGCAGTACTTC. This sequence encodes CASSQQVAGFSYEQYF.

J is TRBJ2-7 and V is TRBV29-1; a possible D gene is TRBD2 (5 bases). V was clipped by 3 bases and J by 2 bases, with 11 bases between them. Germline V gene sequence: CDR1 SQVTM, CDR2 ANQGSEA. This CDR3 is built from 13 residues. CDR3 DNA sequence: TGCAGCGTTGACAGACGGGGAACCTACGAGCAGTACTTC. It is translated as CSVDRRGTYEQYF.

CDR3 region: CASSESDEQFF. Here the CDR3 DNA reads TGTGCCAGCAGTGAAAGCGATGAGCAGTTCTTC. This chain links TRBV6-1 with TRBJ2-1, with D unresolved. Trimming took 2 bases from V and 8 from J, leaving 4 bases between them. This CDR3 region has 11 residues. CDR1 and CDR2 (germline): MNHNS, SASEGT.

The chain joins TRBV11-2 to TRBJ2-7; 7 nucleotides line up with TRBD2. This CDR3 spans 15 amino acids. Trimming took 1 base from V and 5 from J; bases not matched to a gene: 8. The germline V gene has CDR1 SGHAT and CDR2 FQNNGV. The CDR3 DNA is TGTGCCAGCAGCTTAGTACCCCAGGGAGGGAACGAGCAGTACTTC. Translated: CASSLVPQGGNEQYF. Variable domain in full (rest from reference TRBV11-2 and TRBJ2-7): EAGVAQSPRYKIIEKRQSVAFWCNPISGHATLYWYQQILGQGPKLLIQFQNNGVVDDSQLPKDRFSAERLKGVDSTLKIQPAKLEDSAVYLCASSLVPQGGNEQYFGPGTRLTVT.

This chain joins TRBV4-1 and TRBJ1-2; tentatively, D is TRBD1 (6 bases). This CDR3 has 15 residues. The germline CDR1 and CDR2 sequences are MGHRA and YSYEKL. The germline V and J ends were trimmed by 0 bases and 3 bases, with 11 bases remaining between them. CDR3 bases: TGCGCCAGCAGCCAAGATTGGGGGGGCGACTATGGCTACACCTTC. This translates into CASSQDWGGDYGYTF.

The CDR3 sequence is CASRAGTSGRETQYF. DNA for the CDR3: TGCGCCAGCAGAGCCGGGACTAGCGGGAGAGAGACCCAGTACTTC. The V call is TRBV10-1, the J call TRBJ2-5; 14 bases are shared with TRBD2. Per germline, CDR1 WNHNN and CDR2 SYGVQD (reference sequence). The V gene end was trimmed by 6 bases and the J gene end by 4 bases; junction bases not matched to a gene: 4. The CDR3 extends over 15 amino acids.

The rearrangement uses TRBV7-3 and TRBJ2-1; TRBD2 matches at 10 bases. The CDR3 covers 16 residues. Germline loops: CDR1 SGHTA, CDR2 FQGTGA. J lost 9 bases, V lost 3 bases, and 11 bases had no gene match. The CDR3 sequence is CASSFNSGTSDFEQFF. CDR3 nucleotides: TGTGCCAGCAGCTTCAACTCCGGGACTAGCGACTTTGAGCAGTTCTTC. Filled out from reference TRBV7-3 and TRBJ2-1, the complete variable domain reads GAGVSQTPSNKVTEKGKYVELRCDPISGHTALYWYRQSLGQGPEFLIYFQGTGAADDSGLPNDRFFAVRPEGSVSTLKIQRTERGDSAVYLCASSFNSGTSDFEQFFGPGTRLTVL.

As regards this clone: This specimen includes other DNA sequences encoding the same CDR3. The chain recombines TRBV29-1 with TRBJ2-6, with D possibly being TRBD1 (5 bases). Germline loops: CDR1 SQVTM, CDR2 ANQGSEA. The ends were cut back, 4 bases at V and 1 base at J, with 5 bases in the middle. CDR3 length: 13 amino acids. The CDR3 loop reads CSVAGSGANVLTF. For the CDR3, the DNA is TGCAGCGTTGCAGGGTCTGGGGCCAACGTCCTGACTTTC.

This rearrangement joins TRBV28 to TRBJ2-1; 9 bases agree with TRBD2. Trimming at V came to 8 bases and at J to 3 bases, leaving 5 bases not matched to a gene. Germline assignment: CDR1 MDHEN and CDR2 SYDVKM. This CDR3 is 14 amino acids long. As DNA, the CDR3 is TGTGCCAGCCTCCGACTAGCGGTCTACAATGAGCAGTTCTTC. This gives the protein CASLRLAVYNEQFF.

This clone was observed at least ten times. J is TRBJ1-1 and V is TRBV28; 8 nucleotides match TRBD1. The CDR3 is made up of 14 amino acids. V gave up 5 bases and J gave up 5 bases; unmatched junction bases: 7. Per germline, CDR1 MDHEN and CDR2 SYDVKM. The CDR3, as DNA: TGTGCCAGCAGTGGATTCAGGGGGCAAACTGAAGCTTTCTTT. Translation: CASSGFRGQTEAFF.

In this sample, this clone turned up many times. The chain uses TRBV28 and TRBJ2-1; D is perhaps TRBD2 (6 bases). The length of the CDR3 is 16 residues. CDR1 is MDHEN, CDR2 SYDVKM, per germline. Trimming left V 2 bases short and J 8 bases short, with 19 bases between. In DNA, the CDR3 is TGTGCCAGCAGTTTAGATTGGCTAGCGCTGAACCATGAGCAGTTCTTC. It codes for CASSLDWLALNHEQFF. Looking up the rest from reference TRBV28 and TRBJ2-1 gives the full variable domain: DVKVTQSSRYLVKRTGEKVFLECVQDMDHENMFWYRQDPGLGLRLIYFSYDVKMKEKGDIPEGYSVSREKKERFSLILESASTNQTSMYLCASSLDWLALNHEQFFGPGTRLTVL.

The chain is built from TRBV19 and TRBJ2-7, with 8 bases lining up with TRBD2. Trimming at V came to 7 bases and at J to 7 bases, leaving 9 bases not matched to a gene. The CDR3 has 13 amino acids. In germline, CDR1 is LNHDA, CDR2 SQIVND (reference sequence). This CDR3 reads CASKGLGSGEQYF. Written as DNA, the CDR3 is TGTGCCAGTAAGGGACTAGGCTCAGGGGAGCAGTACTTC.

This clone was picked up a small number of times. The rearrangement links TRBV5-4 to TRBJ2-2; D might be TRBD1 (5 bases). V lost 2 bases to trimming and J lost 6 bases, with 8 bases between them. This CDR3 spans 13 amino acids. Germline V CDR1 and CDR2: SGHNT, YYREEE (reference sequence). The chain's CDR3 is CASSFRVAGELFF. In DNA form, the CDR3 reads TGTGCCAGCAGCTTCAGGGTAGCCGGGGAGCTGTTTTTT.

This clone occurred once. V and J are TRBV28 and TRBJ2-7, with D possibly TRBD1 on 5 matching bases. The V and J ends lost 6 bases and 6 bases respectively, with 15 bases between them. Per the germline V gene, CDR1 is MDHEN and CDR2 is SYDVKM. The CDR3 runs 13 residues. The CDR3 sequence is CASSLWGWSEQYF. The CDR3 DNA reads TGTGCCAGCAGCCTCTGGGGCTGGAGCGAGCAGTACTTC.

The V and J genes are TRBV5-1 and TRBJ1-4; D might be TRBD1 (6 bases). V lost 4 bases and J 7 bases, leaving 23 bases between the germline ends. The CDR3 runs to 17 residues. Germline assignment: CDR1 SGHRS and CDR2 YFSETQ. CDR3 sequence (DNA): TGCGCCAGCAGCCCCGGGGGGGGCGAGGGACGGGGTGAAAAACTGTTTTTT. It translates to CASSPGGGEGRGEKLFF.

V and J are TRBV29-1 and TRBJ1-4; unclear D gene. Germline loops: CDR1 SQVTM, CDR2 ANQGSEA. CDR3 length: 13 residues. With 5 bases removed from V and 0 bases from J, the gap between germline ends came to 7 bases. This CDR3 reads CSVYTSTNEKLFF. The CDR3 DNA reads as TGCAGCGTTTACACCTCAACTAATGAAAAACTGTTTTTT.

J is TRBJ2-1 and V is TRBV27, with TRBD2 matching over 14 bases. Germline assignment: CDR1 MNHEY and CDR2 SMNVEV (reference sequence). Germline trimming cut 3 bases from V and 7 bases from J; bases unmatched to any gene: 8. This CDR3 has 17 amino acids. This CDR3 is CASSFPPGLAGANEQFF. CDR3 sequence (DNA): TGTGCCAGCAGTTTCCCACCGGGACTAGCGGGAGCTAATGAGCAGTTCTTC.

This clone showed up many times. This chain uses TRBV6-1 with TRBJ2-2; D might be TRBD1 (7 bases). V was shortened by 7 bases and J by 7 bases, with 19 bases between the two germline ends. The CDR3 consists of 15 residues. Germline CDR1 reads MNHNS; CDR2 reads SASEGT. Here the CDR3 DNA reads TGTGCCAGCACCCAAGATACAGGGGAGGTCGGGGAGCTGTTTTTT. Protein product: CASTQDTGEVGELFF.

This sequence joins TRBV7-2 and TRBJ2-7, with 7 nucleotides matching TRBD2. The CDR3 has 16 residues. Germline V gives CDR1 SGHTA, CDR2 FQGNSA. With 3 bases clipped from V and 2 bases from J, the junction kept 10 bases outside the gene matches. The CDR3 here is CASSFWRRENPYEQYF. CDR3 DNA: TGTGCCAGCAGCTTCTGGCGGCGGGAGAATCCCTACGAGCAGTACTTC.

V gene TRBV4-3 combines with J gene TRBJ2-7, with D maybe TRBD1 (6 bases). Germline CDR1 is LGHNA and CDR2 is YSLEER. The germline V and J ends were trimmed by 4 bases and 3 bases, with 10 bases remaining between them. The CDR3 length is 13 residues. The CDR3 region is CASSREQGYEQYF. The CDR3 DNA reads as TGCGCCAGCAGCCGTGAACAGGGCTACGAGCAGTACTTC.

The chain carries TRBV2 and TRBJ1-1, with D possibly TRBD1 on 6 matching bases. V was shortened by 2 bases and J by 1 base, with 8 bases between the two germline ends. CDR3 length equals 14 residues. Per the germline V gene, CDR1 is SNHLY and CDR2 is FYNNEI. CDR3 sequence (DNA): TGTGCCAGCAGTGAATGGGGGCGGAACACTGAAGCTTTCTTT. It is translated as CASSEWGRNTEAFF.

J is TRBJ2-2 and V is TRBV5-6; D may be TRBD2 (5 bases). V was trimmed by 5 bases and J by 0 bases, leaving 14 bases between them. The CDR3 extends over 16 amino acids. Germline assignment: CDR1 SGHDT and CDR2 YYEEEE. The CDR3 DNA sequence: TGTGCCAGCAGTCGTACTCCCGGGGCGAACACCGGGGAGCTGTTTTTT. Protein sequence: CASSRTPGANTGELFF.

The gene calls are TRBV6-1 and TRBJ2-1; TRBD2 agrees at 7 bases. CDR3 size: 13 residues. Germline assignment: CDR1 MNHNS and CDR2 SASEGT. V trimming: 2 bases; J trimming: 9 bases; junction bases outside the gene matches: 4. The CDR3 loop reads CASSERASGEQFF. The CDR3, as DNA: TGTGCCAGCAGTGAAAGGGCTAGCGGTGAGCAGTTCTTC.